The 28 T cell receptor beta chains presented below share a single source sample, sequenced in a study of identifying expanded T cells in peripheral blood. Data came from immunoSEQ multiplex PCR; TCRdb stores just in-frame clones and leaves some out. This table has more than 50,000 clones, around 86% appearing once. The material sequenced was blood. Every receptor here comes from a person aged 18 to 75 in good health.

About this clone: This sample also contains other DNA sequences that code for the same CDR3. The gene calls are TRBV19 and TRBJ1-1; D not certain. V lost 1 base and J 1 base, leaving 7 bases between the germline ends. CDR3 length equals 14 residues. Germline lookup yields CDR1 LNHDA and CDR2 SQIVND (reference sequence). DNA of the CDR3: TGTGCCAGTAGTATAGCGGGAGGGAACACTGAAGCTTTCTTT. Translated: CASSIAGGNTEAFF.

The rearrangement joins TRBV28 to TRBJ1-1; no definite D call. The V end was cut by 2 bases, the J end by 1 base, with 5 bases between. CDR1 and CDR2 (germline): MDHEN, SYDVKM. This CDR3 comprises 13 residues. In DNA form, the CDR3 reads TGTGCCAGCAGTTTAGTCAGGAACACTGAAGCTTTCTTT. Protein product: CASSLVRNTEAFF.

CDR3 DNA: TGTGCCTGGAATCCCTTGGAGGGGAGCTCTGGAAACACCATATATTTT. Translation: CAWNPLEGSSGNTIYF. The rearrangement links TRBV30 to TRBJ1-3; D possibly corresponds to TRBD1 (5 bases). The CDR3 extends over 16 amino acids. Germline V gene data show CDR1 as GTSNPN and CDR2 as SVGIG (reference sequence). V was clipped by 4 bases and J by 0 bases, with 16 bases between them.

V is TRBV7-2 and J is TRBJ1-2; possibly TRBD1 for D (6 bases). This CDR3 is built from 17 residues. The V gene's germline CDR1 is SGHTA and CDR2 FQGNSA. V dropped 10 bases and J dropped 5 bases, with 29 bases sitting between them. The chain's CDR3 is CAIRGGDNPRGVYGYTF. CDR3 DNA sequence: TGTGCCATCCGGGGGGGCGACAACCCTCGCGGCGTATATGGCTACACCTTC.

This clone was seen once. V is TRBV19 and J is TRBJ2-1, with 10 bases aligning to TRBD1. Germline V gene data show CDR1 as LNHDA and CDR2 as SQIVND (reference sequence). Trimming cost V 4 bases and J 3 bases; bases outside gene matches: 3. This CDR3 has 15 amino acids. The CDR3, as DNA: TGTGCCAGTAGTACCGGGACAGGGGTCTACAATGAGCAGTTCTTC. Protein: CASSTGTGVYNEQFF.

V is TRBV11-3 and J is TRBJ1-1, with a weak D call TRBD1 (5 bases). The CDR3 extends over 14 amino acids. V dropped 5 bases and J dropped 6 bases, with 16 bases sitting between them. The V gene's germline CDR1 is SGHNT and CDR2 YENEEA. CDR3 sequence reads: CASSLNSWGPEAFF. The CDR3 coding sequence is TGTGCCAGCAGCCTTAACAGTTGGGGCCCTGAAGCTTTCTTT.

The chain recombines TRBV5-1 with TRBJ2-1; TRBD1 agrees at 10 bases. The ends lost 4 bases at V and 5 bases at J; junction bases unmatched: 6. The CDR3 runs to 15 residues. CDR1 and CDR2 from the germline V gene are SGHRS and YFSETQ. CDR3 nucleotides: TGCGCCAGCAGCCCGGGACAGGGGTTCAACAATGAGCAGTTCTTC. As protein: CASSPGQGFNNEQFF. Full variable domain (outside the CDR3, taken from reference TRBV5-1 and TRBJ2-1): KAGVTQTPRYLIKTRGQQVTLSCSPISGHRSVSWYQQTPGQGLQFLFEYFSETQRNKGNFPGRFSGRQFSNSRSEMNVSTLELGDSALYLCASSPGQGFNNEQFFGPGTRLTVL.

About this clone: Its ends do not fully match the called genes, so a read error is possible. V usage is TRBV5-6 and J usage is TRBJ1-1; D might be TRBD1 (5 bases). CDR3 size: 17 residues. The V gene's germline CDR1 is SGHDT and CDR2 YYEEEE. CDR3 sequence (DNA): TGTGCCAGCAGCTTGGCAGGGCTTGCTTTCGGTAACAGTGAAGCTTTCTTT. This translates into CASSLAGLAFGNSEAFF.

The J gene is TRBJ2-1, the V gene TRBV29-1; no clear D gene. V was cut by 5 bases and J by 9 bases, with 17 bases left in between. Per germline, CDR1 SQVTM and CDR2 ANQGSEA. This CDR3 contains 13 residues. CDR3 in DNA: TGCAGCGTTCCGGAGAACCGTCCTTCTGAGCAGTTCTTC. Residues: CSVPENRPSEQFF.

The chain links TRBV6-6 to TRBJ2-2; D tentatively fits TRBD1 or TRBD2 (6 bases each). The germline V gene encodes CDR1 MNHNY and CDR2 SVGAGI (reference sequence). Trimming shortened V by 11 bases and J by 1 base, and 17 bases separated the two germline ends. The CDR3 extends over 15 amino acids. In DNA, the CDR3 is TGTGCCGGTCAACGGGGGACAATGAACACCGGGGAGCTGTTTTTT. Protein product: CAGQRGTMNTGELFF.

This rearrangement joins TRBV30 to TRBJ1-1; D is ambiguous. Germline assignment: CDR1 GTSNPN and CDR2 SVGIG (reference sequence). Trimming took 2 bases from V and 1 from J, leaving 11 bases between them. This CDR3 has 14 residues. CDR3 bases: TGTGCCTGGAGTATTGAGACTGGGAACACTGAAGCTTTCTTT. This sequence encodes CAWSIETGNTEAFF.

Regarding this clone: The junction does not match germline at one end; this may be a read error. This chain connects TRBV9 to TRBJ2-3; D gene uncertain. This CDR3 has 15 amino acids. Germline V lookup: CDR1 SGDLS, CDR2 YYNGEE. For the CDR3, the DNA is TGTGCCAGCAGCGGGGCTGGCGGAAGCACGGATACGCAGTATTTT. It specifies CASSGAGGSTDTQYF. Full variable domain (missing parts from reference TRBV9 and TRBJ2-3): DSGVTQTPKHLITATGQRVTLRCSPRSGDLSVYWYQQSLDQGLQFLIQYYNGEERAKGNILERFSAQQFPDLHSELNLSSLELGDSALYFCASSGAGGSTDTQYFGPGTRLTVL.

This chain uses TRBV19 with TRBJ1-1; D is uncertain. V was trimmed by 4 bases and J by 1 base, leaving 13 bases between them. The CDR3 consists of 15 residues. Germline assignment: CDR1 LNHDA and CDR2 SQIVND (reference sequence). The CDR3 reads CASSRAIVPNTEAFF. The CDR3 DNA reads as TGTGCCAGTAGTAGGGCAATCGTCCCGAACACTGAAGCTTTCTTT. The full variable domain, with the rest looked up from reference TRBV19 and TRBJ1-1, is DGGITQSPKYLFRKEGQNVTLSCEQNLNHDAMYWYRQDPGQGLRLIYYSQIVNDFQKGDIAEGYSVSREKKESFPLTVTSAQKNPTAFYLCASSRAIVPNTEAFFGQGTRLTVV.

This sequence joins TRBV7-3 and TRBJ2-1, with D perhaps TRBD1 or TRBD2 (7 bases each). The CDR3 sequence is 16 residues long. The V end was cut by 1 base, the J end by 9 bases, with 19 bases between. Germline CDR1 and CDR2: SGHTA and FQGTGA. Here the CDR3 reads CASSLRIGTGEGEQFF. Written as DNA, the CDR3 is TGTGCCAGCAGCTTAAGGATTGGAACAGGGGAGGGTGAGCAGTTCTTC.

The rearrangement uses TRBV4-2 and TRBJ2-1, with 16 bases lining up with TRBD2. The CDR3 is made up of 19 amino acids. V gave up 3 bases and J gave up 2 bases; unmatched junction bases: 7. The germline V gene encodes CDR1 LGHNA and CDR2 YNFKEQ. DNA of the CDR3: TGTGCCAGCAGCCAGGCCGGGACTAGCGGGGGGGCCACCTACAATGAGCAGTTCTTC. Protein: CASSQAGTSGGATYNEQFF.

The chain joins TRBV5-1 to TRBJ2-1, with D tentatively TRBD2 (6 bases). Per the germline V gene, CDR1 is SGHRS and CDR2 is YFSETQ. The length of the CDR3 is 15 residues. V was pared by 3 bases and J by 0 bases, with 10 bases between. As DNA, the CDR3 is TGCGCCAGCAGCTCGGGACTCAGCTCCTACAATGAGCAGTTCTTC. Translated: CASSSGLSSYNEQFF. The full variable domain, in which reference TRBV5-1 and TRBJ2-1 provide the parts outside the CDR3, is KAGVTQTPRYLIKTRGQQVTLSCSPISGHRSVSWYQQTPGQGLQFLFEYFSETQRNKGNFPGRFSGRQFSNSRSEMNVSTLELGDSALYLCASSSGLSSYNEQFFGPGTRLTVL.

This clone appeared once. The chain employs TRBV2 and TRBJ2-3; TRBD2 matches at 7 bases. The CDR3 loop spans 17 amino acids. CDR1 is SNHLY, CDR2 FYNNEI, per germline. The J segment lost 0 bases and the V segment lost 6 bases, leaving 12 bases of the junction unmatched. The CDR3 DNA reads as TGTGCCAGCAGCGAGGTTGGCGGGAGAGCTAGCACAGATACGCAGTATTTT. It encodes CASSEVGGRASTDTQYF.

The gene calls are TRBV4-3 and TRBJ2-2, with no clear D. Germline CDR1 and CDR2: LGHNA and YSLEER. Trimming shortened V by 4 bases and J by 4 bases, and 10 bases separated the two germline ends. This CDR3 has 14 amino acids. The CDR3 region is CASSPVAGTGELFF. The CDR3 DNA reads as TGCGCCAGCAGCCCCGTCGCCGGCACCGGGGAGCTGTTTTTT.

The chain combines TRBV18 with TRBJ1-2; 10 bases line up with TRBD1. V shed 3 bases, J shed 3 bases, and the junction held 4 bases outside the gene matches. The CDR3 totals 15 residues. CDR1 is KGHSH and CDR2 is LQKENI in the germline V gene. Here the CDR3 DNA reads TGTGCCAGCTCACCGGGGACAGGGGAACACTATGGCTACACCTTC. This codes for CASSPGTGEHYGYTF.

The rearrangement joins TRBV6-6 to TRBJ2-7; tentatively, D is TRBD2 (5 bases). The CDR3 spans 12 residues. With 4 bases removed from V and 5 bases from J, the gap between germline ends came to 9 bases. CDR1 and CDR2 from the germline V gene are MNHNY and SVGAGI (reference sequence). CDR3 in DNA: TGTGCCAGCAGTTTTCGGGGAGACGAGCAGTACTTC. Translating it yields CASSFRGDEQYF.

The chain combines TRBV4-3 with TRBJ2-1, with 9 bases matching TRBD2. Germline V gene sequence: CDR1 LGHNA, CDR2 YSLEER. The CDR3 loop spans 17 amino acids. The V and J ends lost 1 base and 1 base, in that order; junction bases with no gene match: 5. The DNA for the CDR3 is TGCGCCAGCAGCCAAGGGAATAGCGGGAGTTCCTACAATGAGCAGTTCTTC. This sequence encodes CASSQGNSGSSYNEQFF.

V and J are TRBV10-3 and TRBJ1-2; possible D gene TRBD1, 6 bases. V lost 6 bases to trimming and J lost 6 bases, with 14 bases between them. The CDR3 consists of 13 residues. Germline V gene data show CDR1 as ENHRY and CDR2 as SYGVKD. CDR3 amino acids: CAIRAQGSHGYTF. The CDR3 nucleotides are TGTGCCATCAGGGCACAGGGATCTCATGGCTACACCTTC.

The chain carries TRBV7-7 and TRBJ2-1; no clear D. V lost 0 bases to trimming and J lost 10 bases, with 10 bases between them. This CDR3 region has 13 residues. CDR1 is SSHAT and CDR2 is FNYEAQ in the germline V gene (reference sequence). DNA of the CDR3: TGTGCCAGCAGCTTAGCGCCTAAACAGGAGCAGTTCTTC. It specifies CASSLAPKQEQFF.

This rearrangement joins TRBV5-1 to TRBJ2-1; TRBD2 matches at 10 bases. This CDR3 is 16 amino acids long. Unmatched junction bases numbered 11, after V lost 1 base and J lost 10 bases. Germline V CDR1 and CDR2: SGHRS, YFSETQ. CDR3 sequence: CASSLQAASGSGEQFF. For the CDR3, the DNA is TGCGCCAGCAGCTTGCAGGCGGCTAGCGGGAGTGGAGAGCAGTTCTTC.

The rearrangement links TRBV7-3 to TRBJ2-3, with D possibly TRBD2 on 6 matching bases. This CDR3 has 15 amino acids. Per germline, CDR1 SGHTA and CDR2 FQGTGA. The V gene lost 6 bases and the J gene lost 2 bases, with 15 bases spanning the gap. The CDR3 bases are TGTGCCAGCAGTTATAGCGGACTGGCCACAGATACGCAGTATTTT. It yields the protein CASSYSGLATDTQYF.

V gene TRBV11-2 combines with J gene TRBJ2-7, with a tentative D call TRBD2 (6 bases). Deletions cut 3 bases from V and 1 base from J, with 13 bases between. The germline V gene encodes CDR1 SGHAT and CDR2 FQNNGV. The CDR3 loop spans 15 amino acids. The CDR3 spells CASSLRGDSSYEQYF. CDR3 DNA sequence: TGTGCCAGCAGCTTGCGCGGGGACTCATCCTACGAGCAGTACTTC.

V usage is TRBV7-2 and J usage is TRBJ2-5; TRBD2 agrees at 8 bases. There are 15 residues in the CDR3. V shed 5 bases, J shed 4 bases, and the junction held 9 bases outside the gene matches. The germline V gene encodes CDR1 SGHTA and CDR2 FQGNSA. CDR3 nucleotide sequence: TGTGCCAGCAGCCCTCAGCGGGAGTTGCGAGAGACCCAGTACTTC. Its translation is CASSPQRELRETQYF.

This clone was detected once. V and J are TRBV14 and TRBJ2-5, with TRBD1 matching 8 bases. This CDR3 has 19 residues. Germline V gene data show CDR1 as SGHDN and CDR2 as FVKESK. Trimming took 1 base from V and 2 from J; bases not matched to a gene: 15. The CDR3 region is CASSQAVSGGPRGQETQYF. DNA for the CDR3: TGTGCCAGCAGCCAAGCGGTTTCAGGGGGCCCCCGAGGTCAAGAGACCCAGTACTTC.